This T cell receptor (beta chain) was captured by sequencing in a study of lymphopenia after photon versus proton radiotherapy. Broader study findings: A bigger post-nadir fall in TCR diversity correlated inversely with survival time in deceased patients. After the lymphocyte nadir, photon-treated repertoires showed oligoclonal expansion, especially of CD8+ Temra cells.

Assay: immunoSEQ multiplex PCR; the TCRdb copy retains only in-frame clones and omits some. This sample carries some 30,000 clones, about 80% of them seen once, and the ten largest clones take more than 12%. On this clone itself: Its antigen remains unknown.

The receptor was isolated from a woman in her 70s with pancreatic cancer. This specimen was peripheral blood, taken from a patient treated with proton-based radiotherapy.

The CDR3 loop is CASSVVAGGSEQYF. The DNA for the CDR3 is TGTGCCAGCAGCGTAGTTGCGGGAGGGAGTGAGCAGTACTTC. The genes are TRBV9 and TRBJ2-7; the match to TRBD2 covers 9 bases. Germline-derived CDR1 and CDR2 are SGDLS and YYNGEE. CDR3 length equals 14 residues. The V segment lost 0 bases and the J segment 7 bases; nucleotides outside the gene matches: 5.